This T cell receptor (beta chain) was profiled in a study of blood T cells in healthy people across ages. Study-wide results and limits: The percentage of naive T cells correlated strongly with TCR beta diversity. A greater number of naive CD4+ cells and higher diversity distinguished long-lived donors from aged donors.

V shed 0 bases and J 5 bases; nucleotides not matched to a gene: 5. This CDR3 contains 15 residues. Germline values: CDR1 SGHKS, CDR2 YYEKEE (reference sequence). A J-beta primer mix and a sample-barcoded 5' primer were used in a second PCR of roughly 6 to 11 cycles. TCRdb recomputed calls from the 5' RACE reads with MiXCR, one row per CDR3 protein. The data contain more than 1,400,000 distinct CDR3 sequences, 42% of them singletons. This clonotype has a handful of counts. The antigen is unknown. The chain employs TRBV5-5 and TRBJ2-5; 9 nucleotides line up with TRBD2. Sample: blood. The source is a woman aged 18-29 years in good health. In DNA form, the CDR3 reads TGTGCCAGCAGCTTGGGCCTAGCGGGGTCGGAGACCCAGTACTTC. As protein: CASSLGLAGSETQYF.